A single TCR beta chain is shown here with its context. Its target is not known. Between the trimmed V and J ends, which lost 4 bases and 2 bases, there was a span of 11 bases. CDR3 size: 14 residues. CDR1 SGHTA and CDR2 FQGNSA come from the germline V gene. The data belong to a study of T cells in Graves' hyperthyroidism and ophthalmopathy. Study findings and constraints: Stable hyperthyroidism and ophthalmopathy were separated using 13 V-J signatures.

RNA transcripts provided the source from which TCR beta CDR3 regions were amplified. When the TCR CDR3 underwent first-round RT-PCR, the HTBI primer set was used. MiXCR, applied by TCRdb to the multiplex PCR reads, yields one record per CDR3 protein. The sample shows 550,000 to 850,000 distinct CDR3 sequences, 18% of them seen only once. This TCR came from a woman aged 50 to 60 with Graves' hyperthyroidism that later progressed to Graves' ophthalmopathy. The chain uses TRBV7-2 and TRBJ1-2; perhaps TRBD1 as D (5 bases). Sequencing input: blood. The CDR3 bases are TGTGCCAGCAGCTCACCTCGGGACAACTATGGCTACACCTTC. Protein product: CASSSPRDNYGYTF.